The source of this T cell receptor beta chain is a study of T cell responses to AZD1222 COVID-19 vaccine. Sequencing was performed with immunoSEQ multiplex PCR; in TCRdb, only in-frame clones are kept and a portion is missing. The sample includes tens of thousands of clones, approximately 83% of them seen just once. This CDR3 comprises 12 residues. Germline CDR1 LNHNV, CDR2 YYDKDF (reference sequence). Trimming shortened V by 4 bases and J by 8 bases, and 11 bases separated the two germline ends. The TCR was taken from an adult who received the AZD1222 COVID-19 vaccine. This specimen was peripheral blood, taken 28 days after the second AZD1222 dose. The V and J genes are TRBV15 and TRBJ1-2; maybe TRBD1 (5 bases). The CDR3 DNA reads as TGTGCCACCAGCACTCAGGGTTTCGGCTACACCTTC. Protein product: CATSTQGFGYTF. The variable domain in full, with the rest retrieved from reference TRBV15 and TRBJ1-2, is DAMVIQNPRYQVTQFGKPVTLSCSQTLNHNVMYWYQQKSSQAPKLLFHYYDKDFNNEADTPDNFQSRRPNTSFCFLDIRSPGLGDTAMYLCATSTQGFGYTFGSGTRLTVV.